One sample yielded the 9 T cell receptor beta chains listed below, sequenced in a study of T cells expressing NK-cell markers (dated by TCRdb to 2020 to 2021). Receptors were amplified or captured by 5' RACE. Sequencing was carried out with an Illumina HiSeq 2000. Following TCRdb reprocessing, every CDR3 protein sequence forms one entry, and DNA is not provided. The table for this sample lists more than 400,000 distinct CDR3 sequences. The ten top clones hold about 7.3% of the sample. Sequenced sample: blood T cells: a sorted CD56 or NKG2C T cell subset, CD4+ or CD8+ T cells, or bulk PBMC T cells (not recorded which). Receptors were obtained from a woman between 18 and 75 years old in good health.

The CDR3 region is CASSPRTSGSGSYNEQFF. This rearrangement joins TRBV7-6 to TRBJ2-1; the TCRdb D gene call, TRBD2, has no DNA to confirm it. This CDR3 spans 18 amino acids. The germline gives CDR1 SGHVS, CDR2 FNYEAQ.

The chain uses TRBV4-1 and TRBJ2-2. CDR3 length: 14 residues. Looked up from germline, CDR1 is MGHRA and CDR2 is YSYEKL. The CDR3 protein is CASSPERRTGELFF.

This chain connects TRBV5-5 to TRBJ1-4; the D call from TCRdb, TRBD1, cannot be confirmed without DNA. This CDR3 has 13 residues. Germline V lookup: CDR1 SGHKS, CDR2 YYEKEE (reference sequence). The chain's CDR3 is CASSLAHGPQLFF.

V gene TRBV5-4 combines with J gene TRBJ2-3; the TCRdb call, TRBD1, lacks DNA for checking. Per the germline V gene, CDR1 is SGHNT and CDR2 is YYREEE (reference sequence). The CDR3 loop spans 16 amino acids. CDR3: CASSQRTGTGTDTQYF.

The V and J genes are TRBV28 and TRBJ1-2; the D call from TCRdb, TRBD1, cannot be confirmed without DNA. CDR1 and CDR2 (germline): MDHEN, SYDVKM. This CDR3 contains 12 residues. The CDR3: CASSLGQGGYTF.

The V gene is TRBV9, the J gene TRBJ2-3. This CDR3 comprises 14 residues. Germline V gene lookup returns CDR1 SGDLS and CDR2 YYNGEE. The CDR3 region is CASSVGRHTDTQYF. The full variable domain, with the rest looked up from reference TRBV9 and TRBJ2-3, is DSGVTQTPKHLITATGQRVTLRCSPRSGDLSVYWYQQSLDQGLQFLIQYYNGEERAKGNILERFSAQQFPDLHSELNLSSLELGDSALYFCASSVGRHTDTQYFGPGTRLTVL.

The chain carries TRBV7-2 and TRBJ2-7. This CDR3 spans 11 amino acids. Germline values: CDR1 SGHTA, CDR2 FQGNSA. CDR3 sequence: CASTAGYEQYF.

The CDR3 loop reads CASSQDRADEQYF. The V gene is TRBV5-1, the J gene TRBJ2-7; TCRdb outputs TRBD1, but without DNA this stays unchecked. This CDR3 spans 13 amino acids. The germline V gene encodes CDR1 SGHRS and CDR2 YFSETQ.

The J gene is TRBJ2-3, the V gene TRBV3-1; the D call of TRBD2 rests on TCRdb alone, since no DNA is present to check it. CDR1 LGHDT and CDR2 YNNKEL come from the germline V gene (reference sequence). CDR3 size: 19 residues. Here the CDR3 reads CASSQLPQWGTRTDNTQYF.